What follows is one T cell receptor (beta chain) and its context. Its specificity is not known. On average, the one heparinised blood draw given by each donor was approximately 100 mL. Stem cell-like memory, regulatory, central memory and naive CD4+ cells were sorted via CD45RO/CCR7/CD25/CD127/CD95/CD27. V trimming: 7 bases; J trimming: 2 bases; junction bases outside the gene matches: 6. The CDR3 spans 15 residues. Germline loops: CDR1 SGHRS, CDR2 YFSETQ. Reverse transcription of all isolated RNA meant that expressed TCRB transcripts were sequenced. Data came from immunoSEQ multiplex PCR; TCRdb stores just in-frame clones and leaves some out. The sample yields about 340,000 clones, roughly a tenth seen once. These data are taken from a study of beta chain features in type 1 diabetes. Across the study: Analysis included about 110 million sorted cells drawn from all samples. Whole-study findings and limits: Short templates might get an advantage during PCR, and this would be equal in patients and controls. For Type 1 diabetes patients, all four CD4+ subsets carried TCRB CDR3s that were moderately but significantly shorter.

The chain combines TRBV5-1 with TRBJ2-5; 12 nucleotides line up with TRBD2. The TCR comes from a man aged 25 to 45 with type 1 diabetes. The sample consisted of central memory CD4+ T cells from blood. DNA of the CDR3: TGCGCCAGCGGCGGACTAGCGGGGTCGCAAGAGACCCAGTACTTC. Translation gives CASGGLAGSQETQYF.